Reported below is one T cell receptor beta chain. Its target antigen remains unknown. Base qualities are not provided; no much larger clone lies one nucleotide away. TCRbeta CDR3 regions were amplified from genomic DNA using the immunoSEQ Assay, a bias-controlled multiplex PCR. In the authors' own workflow: The number of nucleated cells in each sample was estimated from the amplification of reference gene primers within the assay. To quantify the absolute abundance of each unique TCRbeta CDR3 rearrangement, sequence reads were collapsed and filtered. For each sample, productive Simpson clonality was calculated by taking the square root of Simpson's diversity index across productive rearrangements. The table comes from immuneACCESS by way of TCRdb, which keeps in-frame sequences with V and J called. Part of the clones is missing from these tables; in studies checked, under half for an unresolved V gene and the rest for unknown reasons. Clone size and V and J calls were adopted from that table, with D and trimming inferred from the DNA. This sample lists over 110,000 clones; 65% to 90% were detected once. The ten largest clones represent roughly a tenth of the sample.

These data are taken from a study of blood T cell repertoires in COVID-19 (dated by TCRdb to the early 2020s). In terms of the full investigation: Samples covering the acute and convalescent phases of COVID-19 were provided by collaborators in the United States, Italy and Spain. Deeply sampled blood TCRbeta repertoires from subjects exposed to, actively infected with, or recovered from COVID-19 were included in the dataset. The prospective study material was composed of cDNA or gDNA derived from T cells, B-cell-depleted T cells, or PBMCs. Samples were obtained from the ongoing ImmuneRACE study (first 160 participants) and from 1,254 subjects provided by 6 global collaborators. The repertoires were made available in a free public database intended to serve as a resource for research on the immune response to SARS-CoV-2. Nearly every sample came with metadata listing a de-identified subject ID, COVID-19 status, age in years and sex. Where HLA class I and class II types were available, the types were taken from metadata supplied by the sample provider, not from assay-based typing.

Study-level results and caveats: How much clinical and demographic metadata was included differed by source and by participant, and the metadata was provided uncurated.

The junction carries 9 bases between V and J, which are trimmed by 0 bases and 9 bases respectively. Inclusive of the bounding cysteine and phenylalanine, the CDR3 is 13 residues long. The sequence is cut down to CDR3 DNA, 39 bases in frame from base 1. CDR1 and CDR2 are drawn from the germline V gene: LGHNA, YSLEER. Whole blood was collected in K2EDTA tubes by collaborating institutions according to the institutions' own protocols. For TCRbeta analysis, collaborators shipped samples in one of three forms: frozen whole blood, isolated PBMCs, or DNA extracted from either of those sample types. The sequenced sample was peripheral blood. The clonotype comes from a man aged 55 to 70 with active or convalescent COVID-19. This chain is built from TRBV4-3 and TRBJ2-1; no D segment can be confidently identified. The CDR3 is CASSQDFYSEQFF. The nucleotides are TGCGCCAGCAGCCAAGATTTTTACTCTGAGCAGTTCTTC.